These T cell receptor beta chains were read from a single sample in a study of sequential checkpoint blockade in melanoma. Data came from immunoSEQ multiplex PCR; TCRdb stores just in-frame clones and leaves some out. The sample includes 12,000 to 15,000 clones, 55% to 75% of them seen just once. The material was CD8+ T cells sorted from blood (inferred from file names), obtained from a patient given nivolumab and ipilimumab in sequence. The receptors originated from a human donor with melanoma. The CDR3 runs from the conserved cysteine through the conserved F or W. The D gene is left open where the match is weak. Clone sizes are given selectively: once, few, many, or a class where the clone is expanded.

clone_size	d_call	v_call	j_call	cdr3_nt	cdr3_aa
NA	TRBD1	TRBV6-5	TRBJ1-5	TGTGCCAGCAGTGCGGGACAGAGCAATCAGCCCCAGCATTTT	CASSAGQSNQPQHF
NA	NA	TRBV4-1	TRBJ1-6	TGCGCCAGCAGCCAAGGGGAAGGGGCCGACTATAATTCACCCCTCCACTTT	CASSQGEGADYNSPLHF
NA	TRBD1	TRBV5-4	TRBJ1-2	TGTGCCAGCAGCCCAGGACGGACAGGGGGCTATGGCTACACCTTC	CASSPGRTGGYGYTF
NA	TRBD1	TRBV5-6	TRBJ1-4	TGTGCCAGCAGCCCCTGGGACAGGGGTAAAACTAATGAAAAACTGTTTTTT	CASSPWDRGKTNEKLFF
few	TRBD2	TRBV11-2	TRBJ2-1	TGTGCCAGCAGCTTAGAAAGGGGGGTGCTAGCGGGGTCGGGGGAGCAGTTCTTC	CASSLERGVLAGSGEQFF
NA	NA	TRBV18	TRBJ1-1	TGTGCCAGCTCACCGGAGGGGACTGACATGAACACTGAAGCTTTCTTT	CASSPEGTDMNTEAFF
NA	NA	TRBV7-9	TRBJ2-7	TGTGCCAGCAGCTCCTTAGACTACGAGCAGTACTTC	CASSSLDYEQYF
NA	NA	TRBV7-2	TRBJ1-1	TGTGCCAGCAACGAGGGAGGGGACCCTGAAGCTTTCTTT	CASNEGGDPEAFF
NA	NA	TRBV9	TRBJ2-2	TGTGCCAGCAGCGTACAGGGAATAGGGAACACCGGGGAGCTGTTTTTT	CASSVQGIGNTGELFF
NA	NA	TRBV6-1	TRBJ2-2	TGTGCCAGCAGTGAAACAGGGCCCACCGGGGAGCTGTTTTTT	CASSETGPTGELFF
NA	NA	TRBV7-9	TRBJ2-3	TGTGCCACCGAACGGTTCACAGATACGCAGTATTTT	CATERFTDTQYF